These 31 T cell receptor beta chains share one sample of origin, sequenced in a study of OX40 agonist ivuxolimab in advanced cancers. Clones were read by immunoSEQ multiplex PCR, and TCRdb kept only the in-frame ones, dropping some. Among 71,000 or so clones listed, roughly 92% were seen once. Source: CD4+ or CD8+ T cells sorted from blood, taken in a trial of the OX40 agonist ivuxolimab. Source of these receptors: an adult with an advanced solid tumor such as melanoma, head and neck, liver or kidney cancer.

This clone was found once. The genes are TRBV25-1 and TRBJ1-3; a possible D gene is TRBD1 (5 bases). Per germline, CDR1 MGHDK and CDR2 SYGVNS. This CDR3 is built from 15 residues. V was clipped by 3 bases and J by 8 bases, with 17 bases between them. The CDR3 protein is CASSDQTVSGDTIYF. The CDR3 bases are TGTGCCAGCAGTGACCAGACAGTTTCGGGGGACACCATATATTTT.

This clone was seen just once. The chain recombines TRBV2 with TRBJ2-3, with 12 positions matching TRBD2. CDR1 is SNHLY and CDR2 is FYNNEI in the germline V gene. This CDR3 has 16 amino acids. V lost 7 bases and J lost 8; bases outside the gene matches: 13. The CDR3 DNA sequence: TGTGCCAGCATTGCGGGACTAGCGGGTTCAGAAGGTACGCAGTATTTT. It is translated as CASIAGLAGSEGTQYF. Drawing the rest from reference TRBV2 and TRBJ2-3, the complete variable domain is EPEVTQTPSHQVTQMGQEVILRCVPISNHLYFYWYRQILGQKVEFLVSFYNNEISEKSEIFDDQFSVERPDGSNFTLKIRSTKLEDSAMYFCASIAGLAGSEGTQYFGPGTRLTVL.

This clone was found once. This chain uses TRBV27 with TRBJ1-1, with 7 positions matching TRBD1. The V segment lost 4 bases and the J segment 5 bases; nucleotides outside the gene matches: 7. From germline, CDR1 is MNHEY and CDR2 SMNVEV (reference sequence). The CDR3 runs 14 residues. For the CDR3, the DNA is TGTGCCAGCAGTTCCTATTTACAGGGGACTGAAGCTTTCTTT. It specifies CASSSYLQGTEAFF.

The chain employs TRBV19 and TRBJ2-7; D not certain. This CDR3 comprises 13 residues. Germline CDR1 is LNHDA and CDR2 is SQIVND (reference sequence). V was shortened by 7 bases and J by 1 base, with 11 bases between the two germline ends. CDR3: CASKEHSSYEQYF. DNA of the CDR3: TGTGCCAGTAAGGAACACAGTTCCTACGAGCAGTACTTC.

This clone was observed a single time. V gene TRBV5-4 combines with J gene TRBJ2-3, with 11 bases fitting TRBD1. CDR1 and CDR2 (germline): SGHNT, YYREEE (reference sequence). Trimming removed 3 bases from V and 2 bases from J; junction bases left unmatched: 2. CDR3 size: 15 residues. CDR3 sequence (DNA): TGTGCCAGCAGCTGGGACAGGGGGACCACAGATACGCAGTATTTT. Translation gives CASSWDRGTTDTQYF.

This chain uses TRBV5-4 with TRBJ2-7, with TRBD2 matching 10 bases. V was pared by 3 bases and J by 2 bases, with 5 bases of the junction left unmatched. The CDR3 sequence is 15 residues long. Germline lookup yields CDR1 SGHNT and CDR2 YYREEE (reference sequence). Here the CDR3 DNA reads TGTGCCAGCAGCTCCCGGAGCGGGGGGGCCTACGAGCAGTACTTC. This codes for CASSSRSGGAYEQYF.

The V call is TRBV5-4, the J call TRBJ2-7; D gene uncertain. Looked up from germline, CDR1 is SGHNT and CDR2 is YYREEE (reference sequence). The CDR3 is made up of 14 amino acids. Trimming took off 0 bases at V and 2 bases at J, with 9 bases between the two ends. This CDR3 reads CASSLGLGAYEQYF. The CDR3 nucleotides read TGTGCCAGCAGCTTGGGGCTAGGAGCCTACGAGCAGTACTTC. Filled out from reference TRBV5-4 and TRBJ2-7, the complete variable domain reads ETGVTQSPTHLIKTRGQQVTLRCSSQSGHNTVSWYQQALGQGPQFIFQYYREEENGRGNFPPRFSGLQFPNYSSELNVNALELDDSALYLCASSLGLGAYEQYFGPGTRLTVT.

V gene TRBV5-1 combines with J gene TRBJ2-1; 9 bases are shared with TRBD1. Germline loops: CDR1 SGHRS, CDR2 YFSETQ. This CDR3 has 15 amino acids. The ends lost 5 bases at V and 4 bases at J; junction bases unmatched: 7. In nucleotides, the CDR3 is TGCGCCAGCAGTCCCCGGGACAGGGATTACAATGAGCAGTTCTTC. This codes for CASSPRDRDYNEQFF.

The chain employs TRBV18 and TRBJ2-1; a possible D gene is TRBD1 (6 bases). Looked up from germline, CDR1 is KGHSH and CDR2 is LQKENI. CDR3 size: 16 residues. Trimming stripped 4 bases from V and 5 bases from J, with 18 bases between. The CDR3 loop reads CASSRLTGFPNNEQFF. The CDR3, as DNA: TGTGCCAGCTCACGATTAACAGGGTTCCCTAACAATGAGCAGTTCTTC.

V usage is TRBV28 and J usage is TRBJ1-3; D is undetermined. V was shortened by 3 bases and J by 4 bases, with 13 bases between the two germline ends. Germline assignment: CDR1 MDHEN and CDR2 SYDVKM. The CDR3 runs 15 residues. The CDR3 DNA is TGTGCCAGCAGTTTTCGGTATATAGGAGGAAACACCATATATTTT. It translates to CASSFRYIGGNTIYF.

CDR3 sequence: CASSDRQGGRYNEQFF. The CDR3 nucleotides are TGCGCCAGCAGTGATCGGCAGGGGGGGAGATACAATGAGCAGTTCTTC. The chain carries TRBV10-1 and TRBJ2-1; D assignment may be TRBD1 or TRBD2 (7 bases each). The CDR3 has 16 residues. Germline V CDR1 and CDR2: WNHNN, SYGVQD (reference sequence). V gave up 3 bases and J gave up 4 bases, with 16 bases separating them.

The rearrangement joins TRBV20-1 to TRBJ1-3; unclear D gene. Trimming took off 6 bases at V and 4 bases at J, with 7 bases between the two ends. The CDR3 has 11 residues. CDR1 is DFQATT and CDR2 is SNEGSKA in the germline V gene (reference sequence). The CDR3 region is CSALYGNTIYF. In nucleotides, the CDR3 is TGCAGTGCGTTGTACGGAAACACCATATATTTT.

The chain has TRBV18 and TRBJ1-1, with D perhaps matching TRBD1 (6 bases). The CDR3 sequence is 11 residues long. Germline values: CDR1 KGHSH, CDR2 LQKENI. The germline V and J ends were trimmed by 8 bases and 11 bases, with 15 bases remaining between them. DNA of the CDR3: TGTGCCAGCGGCGGGGACAAGAGGGCTTTCTTT. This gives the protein CASGGDKRAFF.

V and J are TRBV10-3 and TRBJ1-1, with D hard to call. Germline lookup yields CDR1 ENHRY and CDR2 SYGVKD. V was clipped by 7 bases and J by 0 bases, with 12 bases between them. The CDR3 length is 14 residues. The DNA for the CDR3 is TGTGCCATCAAAGTCGGGATAATGAACACTGAAGCTTTCTTT. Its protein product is CAIKVGIMNTEAFF.

The CDR3: CASSYSGVSGANVLTF. CDR3 sequence (DNA): TGTGCCAGCAGTTACTCAGGTGTCTCTGGGGCCAACGTCCTGACTTTC. This chain links TRBV6-5 with TRBJ2-6; D is unclear. The CDR3 has 16 amino acids. The V gene lost 0 bases and the J gene lost 0 bases, with 6 bases spanning the gap. Germline loops: CDR1 MNHEY, CDR2 SVGAGI.

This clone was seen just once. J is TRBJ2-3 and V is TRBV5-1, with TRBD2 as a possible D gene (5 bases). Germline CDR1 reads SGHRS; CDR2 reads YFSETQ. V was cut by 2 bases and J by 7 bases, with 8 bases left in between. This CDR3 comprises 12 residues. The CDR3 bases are TGCGCCAGCAGCTTTTCTAGCAATACGCAGTATTTT. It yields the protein CASSFSSNTQYF.

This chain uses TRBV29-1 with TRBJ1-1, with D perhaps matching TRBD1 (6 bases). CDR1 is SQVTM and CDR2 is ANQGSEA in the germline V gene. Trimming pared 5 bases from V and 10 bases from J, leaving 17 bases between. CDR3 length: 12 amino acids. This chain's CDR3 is CSVKDSTAAAFF. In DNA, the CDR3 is TGCAGCGTTAAGGACAGCACGGCAGCAGCTTTCTTT.

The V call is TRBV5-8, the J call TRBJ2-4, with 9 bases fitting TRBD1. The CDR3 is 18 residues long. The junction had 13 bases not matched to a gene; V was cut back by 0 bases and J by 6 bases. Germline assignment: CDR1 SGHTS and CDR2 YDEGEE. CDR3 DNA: TGTGCCAGCAGCTTGGACCGGGGCGGGACAGGGTATGGAAACATTCAGTACTTC. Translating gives CASSLDRGGTGYGNIQYF.

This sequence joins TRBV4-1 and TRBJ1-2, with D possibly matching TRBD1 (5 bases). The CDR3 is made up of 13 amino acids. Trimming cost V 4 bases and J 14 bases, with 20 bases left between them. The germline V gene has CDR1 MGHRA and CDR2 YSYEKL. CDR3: CASSPRGRPLKTF. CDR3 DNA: TGCGCCAGCAGCCCGCGGGGACGGCCCCTGAAAACCTTC.

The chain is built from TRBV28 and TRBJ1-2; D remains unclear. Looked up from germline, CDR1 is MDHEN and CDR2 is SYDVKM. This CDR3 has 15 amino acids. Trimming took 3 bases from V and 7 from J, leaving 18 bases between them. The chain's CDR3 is CASSFVARPGGGYTF. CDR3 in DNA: TGTGCCAGCAGTTTTGTTGCACGGCCAGGCGGTGGCTACACCTTC.

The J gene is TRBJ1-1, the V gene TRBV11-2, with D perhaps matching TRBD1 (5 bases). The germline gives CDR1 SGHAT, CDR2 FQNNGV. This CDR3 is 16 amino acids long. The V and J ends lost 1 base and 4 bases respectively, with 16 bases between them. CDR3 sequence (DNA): TGTGCCAGCAGCTTAGGTTTGCGTCAGAGGGGCACTGAAGCTTTCTTT. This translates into CASSLGLRQRGTEAFF.

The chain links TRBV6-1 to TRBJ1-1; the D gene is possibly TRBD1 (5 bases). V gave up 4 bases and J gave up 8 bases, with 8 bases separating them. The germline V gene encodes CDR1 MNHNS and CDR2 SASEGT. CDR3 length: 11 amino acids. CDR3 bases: TGTGCCAGCAGTGTCGGGGGGGAAGCTTTCTTT. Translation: CASSVGGEAFF.

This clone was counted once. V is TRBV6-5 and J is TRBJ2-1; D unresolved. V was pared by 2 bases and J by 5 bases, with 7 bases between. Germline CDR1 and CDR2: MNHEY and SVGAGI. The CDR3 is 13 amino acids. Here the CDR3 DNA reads TGTGCCAGCAGTTACGGGCGAAACAATGAGCAGTTCTTC. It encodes CASSYGRNNEQFF.

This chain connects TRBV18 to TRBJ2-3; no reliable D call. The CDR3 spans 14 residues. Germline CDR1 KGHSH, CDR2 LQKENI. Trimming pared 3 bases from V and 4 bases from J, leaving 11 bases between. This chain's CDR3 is CASSPQTRADTQYF. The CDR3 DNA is TGTGCCAGCTCACCCCAGACTCGAGCAGATACGCAGTATTTT.

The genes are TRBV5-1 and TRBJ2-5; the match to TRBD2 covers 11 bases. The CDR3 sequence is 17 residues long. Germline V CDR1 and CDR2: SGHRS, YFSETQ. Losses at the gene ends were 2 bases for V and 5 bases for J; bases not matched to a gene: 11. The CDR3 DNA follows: TGCGCCAGCAGCTTACTAGCTAGCGGGGGGCCCGGGGAGACCCAGTACTTC. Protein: CASSLLASGGPGETQYF.

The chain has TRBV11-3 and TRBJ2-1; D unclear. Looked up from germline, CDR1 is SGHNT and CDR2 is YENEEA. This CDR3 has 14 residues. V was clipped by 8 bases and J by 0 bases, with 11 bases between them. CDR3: CASRYDSSYNEQFF. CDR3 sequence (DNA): TGTGCCAGCCGTTACGATAGCTCCTACAATGAGCAGTTCTTC.

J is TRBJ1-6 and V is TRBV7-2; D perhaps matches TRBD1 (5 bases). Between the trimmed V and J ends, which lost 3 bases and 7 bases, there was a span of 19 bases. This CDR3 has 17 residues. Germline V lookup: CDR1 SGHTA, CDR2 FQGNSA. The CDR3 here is CASSFEGSGGGNSPLHF. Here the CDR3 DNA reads TGTGCCAGCAGCTTCGAGGGCTCCGGGGGGGGGAATTCACCCCTCCACTTT.

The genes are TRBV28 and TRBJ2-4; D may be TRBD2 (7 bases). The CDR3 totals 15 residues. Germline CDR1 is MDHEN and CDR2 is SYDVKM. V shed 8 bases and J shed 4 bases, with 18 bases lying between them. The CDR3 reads CASPRTGGLKNIQYF. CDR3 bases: TGTGCCAGCCCTCGGACGGGGGGCTTGAAAAACATTCAGTACTTC.

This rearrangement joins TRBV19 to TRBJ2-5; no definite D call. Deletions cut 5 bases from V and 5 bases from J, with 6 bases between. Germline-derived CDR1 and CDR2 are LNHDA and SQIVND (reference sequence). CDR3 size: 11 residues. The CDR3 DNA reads TGTGCCAGTAGTGGTATCGAGACCCAGTACTTC. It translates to CASSGIETQYF.

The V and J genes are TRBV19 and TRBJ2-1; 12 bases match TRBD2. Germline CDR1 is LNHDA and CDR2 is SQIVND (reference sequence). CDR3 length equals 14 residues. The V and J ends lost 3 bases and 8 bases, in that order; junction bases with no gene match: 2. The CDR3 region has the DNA TGTGCCAGTAGTATTCTAGCGGGAGGGTATGAGCAGTTCTTC. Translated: CASSILAGGYEQFF.

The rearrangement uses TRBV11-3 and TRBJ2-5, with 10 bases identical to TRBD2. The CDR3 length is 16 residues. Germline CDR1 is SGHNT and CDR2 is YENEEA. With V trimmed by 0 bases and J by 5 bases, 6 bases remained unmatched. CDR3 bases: TGTGCCAGCAGCTTAGATTGGGCTAGCGGGAGTGAGACCCAGTACTTC. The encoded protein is CASSLDWASGSETQYF.